The 21 T cell receptor beta chains below were found in one sample sequenced in a study of control samples from healthy donors and cancer patients. Generated by immunoSEQ multiplex PCR, the TCRdb table keeps only in-frame clones and is missing some. Of approximately 130,000 clones listed, around 89% were seen once; the top ten hold 40%. The sample comprised blood. The receptors were gathered from a man aged 45-65 years in good health.

This clone has a single count. This rearrangement joins TRBV27 to TRBJ1-1; D remains ambiguous. This CDR3 spans 13 amino acids. The germline gives CDR1 MNHEY, CDR2 SMNVEV (reference sequence). V was pared by 5 bases and J by 2 bases, with 9 bases between. CDR3 bases: TGTGCCAGCAGTATCCAGAAAAACACTGAAGCTTTCTTT. The encoded protein is CASSIQKNTEAFF.

The V call is TRBV9, the J call TRBJ1-1; TRBD1 is a possible D gene (5 bases). In germline, CDR1 is SGDLS, CDR2 YYNGEE. This CDR3 is built from 13 residues. With 5 bases removed from V and 3 bases from J, the gap between germline ends came to 11 bases. In DNA form, the CDR3 reads TGTGCCAGCAGTACCAGGGCCTACACTGAAGCTTTCTTT. Translation gives CASSTRAYTEAFF.

The rearrangement joins TRBV5-1 to TRBJ1-1; possible D gene TRBD1, 6 bases. Trimming cost V 1 base and J 4 bases, with 11 bases left between them. Germline CDR1 and CDR2: SGHRS and YFSETQ. The length of the CDR3 is 14 residues. The CDR3 coding sequence is TGCGCCAGCAGCTTGATGGACAGTAGCACTGAAGCTTTCTTT. It codes for CASSLMDSSTEAFF.

V usage is TRBV5-6 and J usage is TRBJ1-5; 9 bases fit TRBD1. Germline values: CDR1 SGHDT, CDR2 YYEEEE. CDR3 length: 17 residues. J gave up 1 base and V 2 bases, and 7 bases lay outside the gene matches. CDR3 in DNA: TGTGCCAGCAGCTTTGGTACAGGGGGCGTGAGCAATCAGCCCCAGCATTTT. Amino acids: CASSFGTGGVSNQPQHF.

This chain uses TRBV6-6 with TRBJ1-1, with D uncertain. CDR1 is MNHNY and CDR2 is SVGAGI in the germline V gene (reference sequence). The CDR3 sequence is 12 residues long. V shed 0 bases and J shed 8 bases, with 7 bases lying between them. CDR3 in amino acids: CASSYSQREAFF. The CDR3 nucleotides read TGTGCCAGCAGTTACTCTCAGCGGGAAGCTTTCTTT.

As DNA, the CDR3 is TGTGCCAGCAGCTCGGGACGGGAGGACACCGGGGAGCTGTTTTTT. It encodes CASSSGREDTGELFF. The chain joins TRBV5-4 to TRBJ2-2; 7 bases line up with TRBD2. The CDR3 spans 15 residues. V shed 3 bases, J shed 3 bases, and the junction held 5 bases outside the gene matches. Germline CDR1 is SGHNT and CDR2 is YYREEE (reference sequence).

The chain joins TRBV5-1 to TRBJ1-2, with TRBD1 matching 8 bases. The V gene end was trimmed by 0 bases and the J gene end by 4 bases; junction bases not matched to a gene: 5. Germline values: CDR1 SGHRS, CDR2 YFSETQ. The CDR3 loop spans 15 amino acids. For the CDR3, the DNA is TGCGCCAGCAGCTTGGCGGGACAGGTTTCCTATGGCTACACCTTC. Protein sequence: CASSLAGQVSYGYTF.

V and J are TRBV9 and TRBJ1-2; 7 bases match TRBD1. CDR3 length: 14 amino acids. Germline V lookup: CDR1 SGDLS, CDR2 YYNGEE. V shed 4 bases and J 8 bases; nucleotides not matched to a gene: 11. CDR3 region: CASSPETGFGGYTF. CDR3 nucleotide sequence: TGTGCCAGCAGCCCAGAGACAGGGTTCGGGGGCTACACCTTC.

This clone is a singleton in its sample. The gene calls are TRBV6-5 and TRBJ1-2; no clear D gene. The germline V and J ends were trimmed by 5 bases and 3 bases, with 10 bases remaining between them. CDR1 and CDR2 from the germline V gene are MNHEY and SVGAGI. CDR3 size: 13 residues. CDR3 region: CASSPVADYGYTF. The DNA for the CDR3 is TGTGCCAGCAGTCCAGTTGCGGACTATGGCTACACCTTC.

In its sample, this clone was seen once. This chain joins TRBV9 and TRBJ1-5; D is uncertain. The CDR3 length is 15 residues. The germline V and J ends were trimmed by 4 bases and 11 bases, with 22 bases remaining between them. Per germline, CDR1 SGDLS and CDR2 YYNGEE. CDR3 DNA sequence: TGTGCCAGCAGCCAGAGTCCTGGGATAGGTGAGGCCCAGCATTTT. Amino acid sequence: CASSQSPGIGEAQHF. The variable domain in full, with the rest retrieved from reference TRBV9 and TRBJ1-5, is DSGVTQTPKHLITATGQRVTLRCSPRSGDLSVYWYQQSLDQGLQFLIQYYNGEERAKGNILERFSAQQFPDLHSELNLSSLELGDSALYFCASSQSPGIGEAQHFGDGTRLSIL.

V gene TRBV2 combines with J gene TRBJ2-5, with 7 bases that match TRBD2. The CDR3 loop spans 16 amino acids. The V and J ends lost 1 base and 3 bases, in that order; junction bases with no gene match: 8. In germline, CDR1 is SNHLY, CDR2 FYNNEI. CDR3 nucleotide sequence: TGTGCCAGCAGTGAAGGGCGAGGTGCGGGGGAAGAGACCCAGTACTTC. This sequence encodes CASSEGRGAGEETQYF.

This chain connects TRBV12-3 or TRBV12-4 to TRBJ2-3, with D uncertain. Trimming removed 6 bases at V and 6 bases at J, with 13 bases between. The CDR3 covers 13 residues. CDR3 sequence: CASSPMVSDTQYF. In nucleotides, the CDR3 is TGTGCCAGCAGCCCCATGGTCTCTGATACGCAGTATTTT.

J is TRBJ2-2 and V is TRBV4-3; D is ambiguous. The CDR3 runs to 13 residues. Deletions cut 0 bases from V and 5 bases from J, with 4 bases between. Germline V gives CDR1 LGHNA, CDR2 YSLEER. The CDR3 loop is CASSQDGTGELFF. The CDR3 coding sequence is TGCGCCAGCAGCCAAGATGGAACCGGGGAGCTGTTTTTT.

The CDR3 nucleotides are TGTGCCAGCATCGACCAGCCGAACACTGAAGCTTTCTTT. The encoded protein is CASIDQPNTEAFF. V gene TRBV12-3 or TRBV12-4 combines with J gene TRBJ1-1; D not resolved. This CDR3 has 13 amino acids. With 7 bases removed from V and 1 base from J, the gap between germline ends came to 10 bases.

This rearrangement joins TRBV2 to TRBJ1-4; D possibly corresponds to TRBD1 (5 bases). This CDR3 comprises 14 residues. Germline values: CDR1 SNHLY, CDR2 FYNNEI. V lost 7 bases to trimming and J lost 8 bases, with 17 bases between them. CDR3 in amino acids: CASMTGTGEEKLFF. In nucleotides, the CDR3 is TGTGCCAGCATGACCGGGACGGGAGAGGAAAAACTGTTTTTT.

The chain combines TRBV5-4 with TRBJ2-5; 8 nucleotides agree with TRBD1. This CDR3 spans 17 amino acids. V shed 2 bases, J shed 2 bases, and the junction held 11 bases outside the gene matches. The V gene's germline CDR1 is SGHNT and CDR2 YYREEE (reference sequence). The CDR3 nucleotides are TGTGCCAGCAGCTTTGCCGGACTTACAGGGGGTCAAGAGACCCAGTACTTC. Its protein is CASSFAGLTGGQETQYF.

This chain uses TRBV11-2 with TRBJ1-3; 8 nucleotides line up with TRBD1. Trimming removed 0 bases from V and 1 base from J; junction bases left unmatched: 5. The germline CDR1 and CDR2 sequences are SGHAT and FQNNGV. The CDR3 runs 17 residues. The CDR3 loop reads CASSLDGDRLSGNTIYF. The CDR3, as DNA: TGTGCCAGCAGCTTAGACGGGGACAGGTTGTCTGGAAACACCATATATTTT.

The V gene is TRBV7-2, the J gene TRBJ2-1, with D perhaps TRBD2 (6 bases). V was clipped by 1 base and J by 5 bases, with 9 bases between them. CDR1 is SGHTA and CDR2 is FQGNSA in the germline V gene. The CDR3 spans 14 residues. CDR3 amino acids: CASSLVGGNNEQFF. CDR3 DNA sequence: TGTGCCAGCAGCTTAGTTGGAGGGAACAATGAGCAGTTCTTC.

This rearrangement joins TRBV7-2 to TRBJ2-1; TRBD1 matches 8 bases. CDR1 and CDR2 from the germline V gene are SGHTA and FQGNSA. This CDR3 is built from 14 residues. V dropped 3 bases and J dropped 9; count of bases not matched to a gene: 7. CDR3 residues: CASSFLGQGGEQFF. The CDR3 coding sequence is TGTGCCAGCAGCTTTCTCGGACAGGGTGGTGAGCAGTTCTTC.

The chain combines TRBV7-8 with TRBJ2-4; 7 nucleotides agree with TRBD1. Germline CDR1 is SGHVS and CDR2 is FQNEAQ. The CDR3 contains 20 residues. Losses at the gene ends were 0 bases for V and 0 bases for J; bases not matched to a gene: 14. For the CDR3, the DNA is TGTGCCAGCAGCTTAGCTAACCGGGACAGAGGGTCTCAAGCCAAAAACATTCAGTACTTC. Translated, it gives CASSLANRDRGSQAKNIQYF.

The chain couples TRBV20-1 to TRBJ1-2; TRBD1 agrees at 8 bases. The CDR3 is 13 residues long. The V segment lost 3 bases and the J segment 4 bases; nucleotides outside the gene matches: 4. From germline, CDR1 is DFQATT and CDR2 SNEGSKA (reference sequence). The CDR3 nucleotides are TGCAGTGCTAGTAAGGACAGGGTCTATGGCTACACCTTC. This codes for CSASKDRVYGYTF.